A single sample gave rise to the 21 T cell receptor beta chains below, sequenced in a study of T-cell reconstitution after alpha-beta-depleted transplantation in children. Unique molecular identifiers tagged the TCRbeta library. MiXCR, applied by TCRdb to the PCR reads, yields one record per CDR3 protein. The sample records about 240,000 distinct CDR3 sequences, around 13% being singletons. Source: PBMCs from the stem cell graft donor, taken from the stem cell graft. The receptors originated from a human donor who donated a stem cell graft to a child with acute lymphoblastic leukemia.

Comment on this clonotype: Just one base apart from a much larger clone, this may be a read error. This rearrangement joins TRBV27 to TRBJ1-1; 7 bases fit TRBD1. Per germline, CDR1 MNHEY and CDR2 SMNVEV (reference sequence). The CDR3 contains 14 residues. CDR3 loop: CARSLWTGNTEAFF. CDR3 nucleotides: TGTGCCAGAAGTTTATGGACAGGGAACACTGAAGCTTTCTTT.

This clonotype was observed many times. The rearrangement joins TRBV12-3 or TRBV12-4 to TRBJ2-1; D is unclear. V lost 7 bases, J lost 2 bases, and 6 bases lay in between. CDR3 length equals 12 residues. Here the CDR3 reads CASTHAYNEQFF. The CDR3 DNA follows: TGTGCCAGCACCCATGCCTACAATGAGCAGTTCTTC.

This clonotype has at least ten counts. The chain is built from TRBV5-5 and TRBJ1-5; tentatively, D is TRBD1 (6 bases). Trimming left V 3 bases short and J 11 bases short, with 18 bases between. CDR3 length: 14 residues. CDR1 SGHKS and CDR2 YYEKEE come from the germline V gene (reference sequence). CDR3 sequence (DNA): TGTGCCAGCAGCTGGGGGATTAGCGGGGGCGCCCAGCATTTT. Its translation is CASSWGISGGAQHF. The full variable domain, with the rest looked up from reference TRBV5-5 and TRBJ1-5, is DAGVTQSPTHLIKTRGQQVTLRCSPISGHKSVSWYQQVLGQGPQFIFQYYEKEERGRGNFPDRFSARQFPNYSSELNVNALLLGDSALYLCASSWGISGGAQHFGDGTRLSIL.

This clonotype showed up many times. The CDR3 is CSVERFQGCGGPQHF. The CDR3 bases are TGCAGCGTTGAAAGGTTTCAGGGGTGCGGGGGGCCCCAGCATTTT. V is TRBV29-1 and J is TRBJ1-5; D possibly corresponds to TRBD1 (6 bases). This CDR3 has 15 amino acids. Looked up from germline, CDR1 is SQVTM and CDR2 is ANQGSEA. V was trimmed by 2 bases and J by 9 bases, leaving 20 bases between them.

About this clonotype: A read error may be the cause here, since a much bigger clone is one base away. The chain is built from TRBV5-1 and TRBJ1-1, with D possibly TRBD1 on 6 matching bases. V was clipped by 0 bases and J by 0 bases, with 9 bases between them. CDR3 length equals 15 residues. Germline V gene lookup returns CDR1 SGHRS and CDR2 YFSETQ. The CDR3 region is CASSLGGTMNTEAFF. Here the CDR3 DNA reads TGCGCCAGCAGCTTGGGGGGGACAATGAACACTGAAGCTTTCTTT.

This clonotype appeared many times. V usage is TRBV7-9 and J usage is TRBJ2-1; D unclear. Germline lookup yields CDR1 SEHNR and CDR2 FQNEAQ (reference sequence). The CDR3 runs 13 residues. The ends were cut back, 1 base at V and 8 bases at J, with 9 bases in the middle. This CDR3 reads CASSLVGRDEQFF. The CDR3 region has the DNA TGTGCCAGCAGCTTAGTAGGAAGAGATGAGCAGTTCTTC.

This clonotype was picked up many times. The chain couples TRBV5-6 to TRBJ2-2; a weak D match, TRBD2 (6 bases). Germline assignment: CDR1 SGHDT and CDR2 YYEEEE. The V end lost 2 bases, the J end lost 4 bases, and 9 bases lay between the germline ends. The CDR3 totals 14 residues. The CDR3 here is CASSFGGVTGELFF. CDR3 coding DNA: TGTGCCAGCAGCTTCGGAGGGGTCACCGGGGAGCTGTTTTTT.

This clonotype was found many times. The rearrangement links TRBV20-1 to TRBJ2-7; TRBD2 aligns across 9 bases. This CDR3 comprises 15 residues. Unmatched junction bases numbered 13, after V lost 5 bases and J lost 5 bases. Germline assignment: CDR1 DFQATT and CDR2 SNEGSKA (reference sequence). The CDR3 nucleotides read TGCAGTGCTCCTGACCTGAGCGGGAGGTTCAACGAGCAGTACTTC. Encoded protein: CSAPDLSGRFNEQYF.

This clonotype was seen only a few times. The chain is built from TRBV6-1 and TRBJ1-6, with a weak D call TRBD1 (5 bases). Trimming took off 0 bases at V and 12 bases at J, with 21 bases between the two ends. The CDR3 runs to 17 residues. Germline lookup yields CDR1 MNHNS and CDR2 SASEGT. In DNA form, the CDR3 reads TGTGCCAGCAGTGAAGCGCTTCTTGGAACAGGAATAGGACCCCTCCACTTT. It is translated as CASSEALLGTGIGPLHF.

This clonotype was counted a few times. V gene TRBV5-4 combines with J gene TRBJ2-1; a possible D gene is TRBD1 (5 bases). Germline V gene data show CDR1 as SGHNT and CDR2 as YYREEE (reference sequence). V was trimmed by 1 base and J by 10 bases, leaving 9 bases between them. The CDR3 has 12 residues. CDR3 residues: CASSLPWTEQFF. The CDR3 nucleotides read TGTGCCAGCAGCTTGCCCTGGACAGAGCAGTTCTTC.

In this sample, this clonotype turned up a few times. Compared with germline, one end of the junction differs, possibly owing to a read error. This chain joins TRBV2 and TRBJ2-1; D is possibly TRBD1 (6 bases). From germline, CDR1 is SNHLY and CDR2 FYNNEI. The CDR3 runs to 13 residues. The chain's CDR3 is CASTDLGTLNPEF. The CDR3, as DNA: TGTGCCAGCACCGACCTAGGGACACTAAATCCGGAGTTC.

This clonotype showed up many times. The V gene is TRBV7-9, the J gene TRBJ2-5; D gene uncertain. The CDR3 runs to 15 residues. Germline CDR1 SEHNR, CDR2 FQNEAQ (reference sequence). V lost 5 bases and J lost 4, with 17 bases in between. The CDR3 loop reads CASSPLERTPETQYF. The CDR3 nucleotides are TGTGCCAGCAGCCCCTTGGAGCGAACCCCAGAGACCCAGTACTTC. Looking up the rest from reference TRBV7-9 and TRBJ2-5 gives the full variable domain: DTGVSQNPRHKITKRGQNVTFRCDPISEHNRLYWYRQTLGQGPEFLTYFQNEAQLEKSRLLSDRFSAERPKGSFSTLEIQRTEQGDSAMYLCASSPLERTPETQYFGPGTRLLVL.

This clonotype was observed many times. The V and J genes are TRBV29-1 and TRBJ2-2; 9 bases fit TRBD2. The CDR3 consists of 14 residues. V was clipped by 4 bases and J by 1 base; unmatched bases: 1. Germline V gene sequence: CDR1 SQVTM, CDR2 ANQGSEA. The CDR3 nucleotides read TGCAGCGTTGGAGCGGGAGGGAACACCGGGGAGCTGTTTTTT. Protein: CSVGAGGNTGELFF.

This clonotype has ten or more counts. CDR3 region: CASSLGQFQETQYF. The CDR3 DNA sequence: TGCGCCAGCAGCTTGGGACAGTTCCAAGAGACCCAGTACTTC. V gene TRBV5-1 combines with J gene TRBJ2-5; D is possibly TRBD1 (5 bases). CDR1 SGHRS and CDR2 YFSETQ come from the germline V gene. V was cut by 0 bases and J by 1 base, with 7 bases left in between. This CDR3 has 14 amino acids.

A remark on this clonotype: A much larger clone lies a single base off, so this may be a read error. The rearrangement joins TRBV12-3 or TRBV12-4 to TRBJ2-1; D perhaps matches TRBD2 (6 bases). The CDR3 is 14 amino acids. This CDR3 is CASLSRGSYNEHFF. The DNA of the CDR3 is TGTGCCAGCCTATCCCGGGGGAGCTACAATGAGCATTTCTTC.

This clonotype has just a few counts. The chain joins TRBV10-3 to TRBJ1-2; unclear D gene. Looked up from germline, CDR1 is ENHRY and CDR2 is SYGVKD. Trimming took off 0 bases at V and 5 bases at J, with 7 bases between the two ends. The CDR3 covers 13 residues. As DNA, the CDR3 is TGTGCCATCAGTGAGTCGGTGGGATATGGCTACACCTTC. This encodes CAISESVGYGYTF.

This clonotype was recorded many times. The V gene is TRBV4-3, the J gene TRBJ2-2; D is perhaps TRBD2 (6 bases). V was trimmed by 4 bases and J by 4 bases, leaving 16 bases between them. CDR1 is LGHNA and CDR2 is YSLEER in the germline V gene. The length of the CDR3 is 16 residues. In DNA, the CDR3 is TGCGCCAGCAGCCTCGGACTAAAAATAGTCACCGGGGAGCTGTTTTTT. As protein: CASSLGLKIVTGELFF.

J is TRBJ1-2 and V is TRBV6-1, with D possibly being TRBD1 (5 bases). This CDR3 is built from 13 residues. Germline-derived CDR1 and CDR2 are MNHNS and SASEGT. The V and J ends lost 0 bases and 4 bases respectively, with 6 bases between them. Written as DNA, the CDR3 is TGTGCCAGCAGTGAAGCGGGGCTCTATGGCTACACCTTC. Translated, it gives CASSEAGLYGYTF.

Many counts were recorded for this clonotype. The rearrangement joins TRBV24-1 to TRBJ1-5; D may be TRBD1 (5 bases). V was shortened by 3 bases and J by 12 bases, with 14 bases between the two germline ends. CDR3 size: 13 residues. Looked up from germline, CDR1 is KGHDR and CDR2 is SFDVKD. The CDR3 DNA sequence: TGTGCCACCAGTGATGGGGGGAAGAAAAGCCAGCATTTT. Amino acid sequence: CATSDGGKKSQHF.

This clonotype was counted many times. The chain employs TRBV12-3 or TRBV12-4 and TRBJ1-2; tentatively, D is TRBD1 (5 bases). V was pared by 5 bases and J by 6 bases, with 16 bases between. The CDR3 is 14 amino acids. CDR3 DNA sequence: TGTGCCAGCAGTCTCGCGAGGGGCAAGGATGGCTACACCTTC. This translates into CASSLARGKDGYTF.

The CDR3 loop is CAWAGGPEAFF. As DNA, the CDR3 is TGTGCCTGGGCAGGGGGCCCTGAAGCTTTCTTT. The chain is built from TRBV30 and TRBJ1-1; 8 bases line up with TRBD1. With V trimmed by 5 bases and J by 6 bases, 2 bases remained unmatched. The CDR3 contains 11 residues. Germline CDR1 is GTSNPN and CDR2 is SVGIG (reference sequence). Using reference TRBV30 and TRBJ1-1 for the parts outside the CDR3, the full variable domain is SQTIHQWPATLVQPVGSPLSLECTVEGTSNPNLYWYRQAAGRGLQLLFYSVGIGQISSEVPQNLSASRPQDRQFILSSKKLLLSDSGFYLCAWAGGPEAFFGQGTRLTVV.